This TCR beta chain originates from a study of blood T cell repertoires in COVID-19. Study information: In each case, the material was cDNA or gDNA derived from T cells, B-cell-depleted T cells, or PBMCs.

The V gene's germline CDR1 is LNHNV and CDR2 YYDKDF (reference sequence). With V trimmed by 1 base and J by 6 bases, 2 bases remained unmatched. The CDR3 length is 13 residues. In the source study's methods: Using reference gene primer amplification, nucleated cell counts were estimated. Clones were read by immunoSEQ multiplex PCR, and TCRdb kept only the in-frame ones, dropping some. That table gives V, J and clone size, and the DNA gave D and trimming. The sample carries 120,000 or so clones, roughly 90% recorded once. The sequenced material came from peripheral blood. The sequence was obtained from a man between 50 and 59 years old with active COVID-19. This chain connects TRBV15 to TRBJ1-2, with 7 bases aligning to TRBD1. The CDR3 DNA sequence: TGTGCCACCAGCAGAGGGCAGGGGGATGGCTACACCTTC. The encoded protein is CATSRGQGDGYTF.